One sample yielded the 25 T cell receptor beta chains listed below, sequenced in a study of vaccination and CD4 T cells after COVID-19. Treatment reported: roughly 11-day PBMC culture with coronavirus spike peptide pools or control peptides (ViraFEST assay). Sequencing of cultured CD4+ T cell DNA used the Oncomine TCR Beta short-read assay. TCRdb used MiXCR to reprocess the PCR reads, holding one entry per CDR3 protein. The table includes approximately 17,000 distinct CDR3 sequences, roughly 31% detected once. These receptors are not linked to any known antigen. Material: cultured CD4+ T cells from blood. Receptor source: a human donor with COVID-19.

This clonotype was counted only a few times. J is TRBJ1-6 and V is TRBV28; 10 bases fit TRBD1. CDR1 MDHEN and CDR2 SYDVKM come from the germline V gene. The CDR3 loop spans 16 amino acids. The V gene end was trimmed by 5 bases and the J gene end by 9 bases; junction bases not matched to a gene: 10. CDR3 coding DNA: TGTGCCAGCAGTGTCCCGGGGGACAGGGGCCGTTCACCCCTCCACTTT. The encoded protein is CASSVPGDRGRSPLHF.

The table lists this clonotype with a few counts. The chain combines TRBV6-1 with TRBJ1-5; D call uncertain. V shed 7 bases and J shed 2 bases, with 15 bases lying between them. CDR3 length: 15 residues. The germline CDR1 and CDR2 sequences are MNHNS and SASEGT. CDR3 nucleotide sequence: TGTGCCAGCACCAAAAAGGGCGGGGGCAATCAGCCCCAGCATTTT. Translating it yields CASTKKGGGNQPQHF.

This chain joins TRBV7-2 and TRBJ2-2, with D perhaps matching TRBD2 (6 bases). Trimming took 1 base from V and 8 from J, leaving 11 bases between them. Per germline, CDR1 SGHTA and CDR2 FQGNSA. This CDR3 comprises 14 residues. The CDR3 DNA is TGTGCCAGCAGCTTAGGGGACGGGGGTGGGGAGCTGTTTTTT. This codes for CASSLGDGGGELFF.

CDR3 in DNA: TGTGCCAGTAGTAGGGAGGCCGGGGAGCTGTTTTTT. This codes for CASSREAGELFF. The chain is built from TRBV19 and TRBJ2-2, with D perhaps matching TRBD2 (6 bases). The V end was cut by 4 bases, the J end by 6 bases, with 6 bases between. Germline V gives CDR1 LNHDA, CDR2 SQIVND (reference sequence). The CDR3 is 12 residues long.

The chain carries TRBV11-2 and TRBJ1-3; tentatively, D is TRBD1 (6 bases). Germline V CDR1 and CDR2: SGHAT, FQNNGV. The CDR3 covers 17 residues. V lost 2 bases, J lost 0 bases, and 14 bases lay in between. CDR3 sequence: CASSLSGARISGNTIYF. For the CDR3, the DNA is TGTGCCAGCAGCTTATCAGGGGCCCGCATCTCTGGAAACACCATATATTTT.

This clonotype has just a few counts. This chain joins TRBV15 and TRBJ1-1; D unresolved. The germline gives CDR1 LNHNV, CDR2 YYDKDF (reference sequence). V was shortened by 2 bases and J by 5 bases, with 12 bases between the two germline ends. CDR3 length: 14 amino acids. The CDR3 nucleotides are TGTGCCACCAGCAGATACGAACAGAGGACTGAAGCTTTCTTT. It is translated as CATSRYEQRTEAFF.

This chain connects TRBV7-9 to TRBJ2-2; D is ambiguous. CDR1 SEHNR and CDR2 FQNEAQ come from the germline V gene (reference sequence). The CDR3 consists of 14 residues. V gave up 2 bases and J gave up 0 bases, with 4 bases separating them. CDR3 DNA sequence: TGTGCCAGCAGCTTACTACCGAACACCGGGGAGCTGTTTTTT. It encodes CASSLLPNTGELFF.

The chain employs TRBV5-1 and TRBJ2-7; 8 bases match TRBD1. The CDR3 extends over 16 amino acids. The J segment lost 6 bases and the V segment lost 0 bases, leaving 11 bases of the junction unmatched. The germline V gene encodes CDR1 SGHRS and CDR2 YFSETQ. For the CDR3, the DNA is TGCGCCAGCAGCTTGGAACGTCCAGGGGGCCACGTCGAGCAGTACTTC. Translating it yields CASSLERPGGHVEQYF.

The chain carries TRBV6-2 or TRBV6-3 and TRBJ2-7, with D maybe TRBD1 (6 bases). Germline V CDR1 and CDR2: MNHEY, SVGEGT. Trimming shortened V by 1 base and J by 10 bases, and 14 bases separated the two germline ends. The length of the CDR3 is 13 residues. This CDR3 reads CASSYYDRQEQYF. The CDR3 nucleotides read TGTGCCAGCAGTTACTATGATAGACAGGAACAGTACTTC.

The CDR3 spells CATSDLGRGLDNEQFF. The CDR3 DNA reads TGTGCCACCAGTGATTTGGGCAGGGGGCTAGACAATGAGCAGTTCTTC. V usage is TRBV24-1 and J usage is TRBJ2-1; 8 bases map to TRBD1. V lost 0 bases and J lost 5; bases outside the gene matches: 5. The CDR3 loop spans 16 amino acids. The germline CDR1 and CDR2 sequences are KGHDR and SFDVKD.

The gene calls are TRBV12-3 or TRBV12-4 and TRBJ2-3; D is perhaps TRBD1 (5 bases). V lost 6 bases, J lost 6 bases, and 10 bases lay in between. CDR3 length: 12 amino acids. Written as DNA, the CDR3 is TGTGCCAGCAGCATCTCAGGGGATACGCAGTATTTT. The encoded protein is CASSISGDTQYF.

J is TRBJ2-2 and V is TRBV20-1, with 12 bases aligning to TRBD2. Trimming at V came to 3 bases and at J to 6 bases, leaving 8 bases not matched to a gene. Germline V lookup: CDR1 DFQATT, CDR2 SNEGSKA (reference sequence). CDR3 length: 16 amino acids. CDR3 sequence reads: CSASPLAGGPSGELFF. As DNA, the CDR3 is TGCAGTGCTAGTCCCCTAGCGGGGGGGCCTTCCGGGGAGCTGTTTTTT.

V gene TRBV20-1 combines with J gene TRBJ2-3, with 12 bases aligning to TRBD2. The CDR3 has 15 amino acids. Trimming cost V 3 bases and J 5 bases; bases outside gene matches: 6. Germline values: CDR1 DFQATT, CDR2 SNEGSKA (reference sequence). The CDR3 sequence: CSASQLAGGGDTQYF. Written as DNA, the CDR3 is TGCAGTGCTAGCCAACTAGCGGGGGGTGGAGATACGCAGTATTTT.

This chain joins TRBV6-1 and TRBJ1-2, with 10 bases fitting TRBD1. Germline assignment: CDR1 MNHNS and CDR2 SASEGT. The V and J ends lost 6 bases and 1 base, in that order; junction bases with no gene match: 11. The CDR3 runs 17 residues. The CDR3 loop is CASRLGTGVGVNYGYTF. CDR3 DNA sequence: TGTGCCAGCAGACTAGGGACAGGGGTAGGGGTTAACTATGGCTACACCTTC.

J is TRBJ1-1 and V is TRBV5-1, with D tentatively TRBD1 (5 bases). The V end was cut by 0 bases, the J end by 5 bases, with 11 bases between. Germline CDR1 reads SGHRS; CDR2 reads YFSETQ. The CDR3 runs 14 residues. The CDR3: CASSLEYAGTEAFF. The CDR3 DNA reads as TGCGCCAGCAGCTTGGAATATGCAGGGACTGAAGCTTTCTTT.

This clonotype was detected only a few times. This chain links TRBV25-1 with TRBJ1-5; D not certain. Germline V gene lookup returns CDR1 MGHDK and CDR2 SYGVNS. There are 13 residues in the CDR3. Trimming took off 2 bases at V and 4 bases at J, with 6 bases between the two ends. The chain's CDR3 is CASSEHGNQPQHF. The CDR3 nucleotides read TGTGCCAGCAGTGAACACGGTAATCAGCCCCAGCATTTT.

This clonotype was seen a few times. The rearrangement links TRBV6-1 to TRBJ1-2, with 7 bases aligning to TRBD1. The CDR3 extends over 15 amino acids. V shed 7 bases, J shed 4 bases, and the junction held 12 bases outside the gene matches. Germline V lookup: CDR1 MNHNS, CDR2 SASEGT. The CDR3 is CASNQGGPSGYGYTF. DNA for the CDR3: TGTGCCAGCAACCAGGGGGGACCATCGGGCTATGGCTACACCTTC.

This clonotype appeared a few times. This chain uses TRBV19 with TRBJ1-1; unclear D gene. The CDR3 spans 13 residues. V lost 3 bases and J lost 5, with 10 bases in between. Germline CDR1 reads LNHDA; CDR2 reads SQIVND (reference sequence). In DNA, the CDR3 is TGTGCCAGTAGTATGGCCGGGATTACTGAAGCTTTCTTT. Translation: CASSMAGITEAFF.

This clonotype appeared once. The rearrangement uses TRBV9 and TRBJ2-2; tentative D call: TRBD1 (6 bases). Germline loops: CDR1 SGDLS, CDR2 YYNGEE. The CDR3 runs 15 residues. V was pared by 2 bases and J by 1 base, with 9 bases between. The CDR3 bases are TGTGCCAGCAGCGTTAGGACAGAGAACACCGGGGAGCTGTTTTTT. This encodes CASSVRTENTGELFF. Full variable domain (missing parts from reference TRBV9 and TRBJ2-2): DSGVTQTPKHLITATGQRVTLRCSPRSGDLSVYWYQQSLDQGLQFLIQYYNGEERAKGNILERFSAQQFPDLHSELNLSSLELGDSALYFCASSVRTENTGELFFGEGSRLTVL.

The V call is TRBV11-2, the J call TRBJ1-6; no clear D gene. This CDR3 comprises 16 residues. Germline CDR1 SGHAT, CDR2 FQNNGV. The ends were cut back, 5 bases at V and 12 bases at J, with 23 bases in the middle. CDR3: CASSETSRPGIIPLHF. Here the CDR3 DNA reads TGTGCCAGCAGCGAAACAAGCAGGCCCGGAATTATACCCCTCCACTTT.

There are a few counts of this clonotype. CDR3 amino acids: CSVQARLAQETQYF. The CDR3 DNA sequence: TGCAGTGTTCAAGCAAGGCTAGCGCAAGAGACCCAGTACTTC. The chain uses TRBV20-1 and TRBJ2-5; D perhaps matches TRBD2 (6 bases). V lost 7 bases to trimming and J lost 2 bases, with 17 bases between them. The germline V gene has CDR1 DFQATT and CDR2 SNEGSKA (reference sequence). This CDR3 has 14 residues.

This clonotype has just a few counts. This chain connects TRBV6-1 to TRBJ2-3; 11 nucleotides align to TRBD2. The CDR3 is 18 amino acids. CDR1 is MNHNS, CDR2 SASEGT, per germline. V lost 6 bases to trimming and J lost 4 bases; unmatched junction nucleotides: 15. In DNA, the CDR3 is TGTGCCAGCAGCGTATCCGGGCTAGCGGGGGGTAGGGCAGATACGCAGTATTTT. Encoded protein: CASSVSGLAGGRADTQYF.

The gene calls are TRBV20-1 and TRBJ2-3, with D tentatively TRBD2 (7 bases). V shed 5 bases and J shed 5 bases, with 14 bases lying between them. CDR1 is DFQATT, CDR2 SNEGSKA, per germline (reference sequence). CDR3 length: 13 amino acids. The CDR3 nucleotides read TGCAGTGCTCAAGCCGGGGGGCGAGATACGCAGTATTTT. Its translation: CSAQAGGRDTQYF.

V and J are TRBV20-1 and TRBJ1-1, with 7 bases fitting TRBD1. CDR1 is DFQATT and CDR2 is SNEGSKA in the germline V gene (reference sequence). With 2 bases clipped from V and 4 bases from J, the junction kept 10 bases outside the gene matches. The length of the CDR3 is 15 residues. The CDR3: CSARLSMTGTTEAFF. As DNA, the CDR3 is TGCAGTGCTAGATTAAGCATGACAGGGACCACTGAAGCTTTCTTT.

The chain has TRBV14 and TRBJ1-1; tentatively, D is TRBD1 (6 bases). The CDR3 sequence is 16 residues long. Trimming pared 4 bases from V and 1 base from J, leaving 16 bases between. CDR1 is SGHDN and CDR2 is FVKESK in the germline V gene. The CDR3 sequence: CASSRDTGQANTEAFF. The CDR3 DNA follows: TGTGCCAGCAGCCGGGACACCGGGCAGGCGAACACTGAAGCTTTCTTT.